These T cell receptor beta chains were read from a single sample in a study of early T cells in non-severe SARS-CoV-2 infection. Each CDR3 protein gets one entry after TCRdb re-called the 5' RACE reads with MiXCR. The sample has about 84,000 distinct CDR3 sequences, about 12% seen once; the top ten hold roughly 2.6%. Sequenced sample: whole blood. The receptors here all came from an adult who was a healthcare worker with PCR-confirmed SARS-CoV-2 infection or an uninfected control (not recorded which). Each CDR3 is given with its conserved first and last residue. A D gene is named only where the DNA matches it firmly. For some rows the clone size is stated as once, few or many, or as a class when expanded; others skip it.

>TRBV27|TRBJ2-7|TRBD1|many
CASSSPDRATYEQYF
TGTGCCAGCAGTTCCCCCGACAGGGCTACCTACGAGCAGTACTTC
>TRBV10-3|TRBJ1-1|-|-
CAIRLMSGEAFF
TGTGCCATCAGGTTAATGTCCGGTGAAGCTTTCTTT
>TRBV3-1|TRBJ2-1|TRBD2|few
CASSPPGLAGESEQFF
TGTGCCAGCAGCCCTCCGGGACTAGCGGGAGAGAGCGAGCAGTTCTTC
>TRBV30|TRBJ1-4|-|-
CAWSEGVTNEKLFF
TGTGCCTGGAGTGAGGGGGTAACTAATGAAAAACTGTTTTTT
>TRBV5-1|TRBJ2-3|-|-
CANSLGLRGPTDTQYF
TGCGCCAACAGCTTAGGTTTGCGGGGGCCCACAGATACGCAGTATTTT
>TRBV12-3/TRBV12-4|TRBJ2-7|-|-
CASTSGHTYEQYF
TGTGCCAGCACTTCAGGCCATACCTACGAGCAGTACTTC
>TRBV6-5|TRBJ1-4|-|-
CASSPPQSEKLFF
TGTGCCAGCAGCCCTCCGCAGTCTGAAAAACTGTTTTTT
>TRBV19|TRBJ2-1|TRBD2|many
CASSIGSGYNEQFF
TGTGCCAGTAGTATAGGTAGCGGGTACAATGAGCAGTTCTTC
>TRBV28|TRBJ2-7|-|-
CASSSSGLYEQYF
TGTGCCAGCAGTTCCTCAGGACTGTACGAGCAGTACTTC
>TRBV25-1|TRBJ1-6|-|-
CASSQGSYNSPPHF
TGTGCCAGCAGCCAGGGGTCCTATAATTCACCCCCCCACTTT
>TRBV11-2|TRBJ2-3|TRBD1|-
CASSRTGGTDTQYF
TGTGCCAGCAGCCGGACAGGGGGTACAGATACGCAGTATTTT
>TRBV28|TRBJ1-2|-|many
CASSLTAAGGYTF
TGTGCCAGCAGTTTAACGGCAGCGGGCGGCTACACCTTC
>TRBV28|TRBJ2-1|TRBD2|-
CACSSNALAGFVHEQFF
TGTGCCTGCAGTTCGAACGCACTAGCGGGGTTTGTCCATGAGCAGTTCTTC
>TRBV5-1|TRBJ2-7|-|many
CASSLEVSSYEQYF
TGCGCCAGCAGCTTGGAGGTCAGCTCATACGAGCAGTACTTC
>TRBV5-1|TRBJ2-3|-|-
CASSLTAGTLTDTQYF
TGCGCCAGCAGCTTAACTGCCGGGACTCTGACAGATACGCAGTATTTT
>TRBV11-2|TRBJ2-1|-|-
CASSHSRTYNEQFF
TGTGCCAGCAGCCACAGCAGGACCTACAATGAGCAGTTCTTC